The sequence of this TCR beta chain was determined in a study of OX40 agonist ivuxolimab in advanced cancers. Context from the whole study: The costimulatory receptor OX40 (CD134) was targeted by ivuxolimab, a fully human IgG2 agonistic monoclonal antibody. Intravenous ivuxolimab was administered to patients every 2 weeks at six dose levels: 0.01, 0.1, 0.3, 1.5, 3 and 10 mg/kg. Of the approximately 54 dose-escalation patients, hepatocellular carcinoma was present in about 20, melanoma in around 15, renal cell carcinoma in 9 and head and neck cancer in 9. In the dose-escalation cohort, approximately 83% of patients were male, and the mean age was roughly 60 years with a range of roughly 23 to 79. Patients were allowed to have had prior anti-PD-1, anti-PD-L1 or anti-CTLA-4 therapy, and around 37% of the dose-escalation patients had previously received checkpoint inhibitors. Partial responses were achieved by three dose-escalation patients, of whom one had hepatocellular carcinoma and two had cutaneous melanoma. Peripheral TCRbeta sequencing was intended to test whether TCR sequence diversity was altered and clonal T-cell expansion was caused by ivuxolimab. The monotherapy dose-escalation portion (N of about 57 patients) of the phase I ivuxolimab trial is reported in the paper. Overall study outcomes, separate from this receptor: At doses of 0.1 to 3.0 mg/kg, clonal expansion of both CD4+ and CD8+ T cells in blood was seen between baseline and week 6. The antigen specificity of the clonally expanded peripheral T cells was not determined. After ivuxolimab, expanded clones were on average more numerous among CD8+ T cells than among CD4+ T cells. Low levels of normalized T-cell clonal expansion were also seen in some nonresponding patients. In the 0.1-3.0 mg/kg groups, partial responders were among the patients with the lowest normalized peripheral clonal expansion, particularly in CD8+ T cells.

To sequence the TCRbeta CDR3 region, genomic DNA was isolated from the sorted cells. TCRbeta CDR3 regions were sequenced using the immunoSEQ Assay. In its TCRdb copy, this immuneACCESS table keeps in-frame sequences only and misses some clones. Where compared with another copy, unresolved V genes explain less than half of these, and the others have no known cause. The sample contains just over 20,000 clones, around three quarters of them found a single time. The ten biggest clones cover roughly 9.8% of the sample. This clone was observed a single time. What antigen it recognizes has not been identified. The record has no base qualities; no much larger clone is one base away. Sequences SGHDT (CDR1) and YYEEEE (CDR2) are obtained from the germline V gene. There are 15 amino acids in the CDR3, from cysteine to phenylalanine inclusive. Only the CDR3 part of the read is kept: 45 bases, read in frame from the first base. V sheds 0 bases and J sheds 0 bases, leaving 4 bases between their ends.

The trial excluded patients who had a history of autoimmune disease or were on systemic immunosuppression. Peripheral blood for TCR sequencing was drawn from every dose cohort at baseline, at cycle 4 day 1 and at cycle 7 day 1. Samples came from an open-label, multicenter, first-in-human phase I dose-escalation trial of ivuxolimab. The trial enrolled adults with locally advanced or metastatic head and neck squamous cell, hepatocellular, melanoma or renal cell carcinoma. Before TCR sequencing, CD4+ T cells and CD8+ T cells from peripheral blood were sorted into separate populations. The material sequenced was CD4+ or CD8+ T cells sorted from blood, taken in a trial of the OX40 agonist ivuxolimab. The receptor was isolated from an adult with an advanced solid tumor such as melanoma, head and neck, liver or kidney cancer. Recombination linked TRBV5-6 to TRBJ2-6, with no confident D gene call. DNA sequence: TGTGCCAGCAGCTTGGGCGTCTCTGGGGCCAACGTCCTGACTTTC. This codes for CASSLGVSGANVLTF.